These 19 T cell receptor beta chains originate from one sample sequenced in a study of blood T cell repertoires in COVID-19. The data were produced by immunoSEQ multiplex PCR, yet TCRdb's version contains in-frame clones alone and is incomplete. The data hold about 430,000 clones, with 80% to 90% observed a single time. Sequenced sample: PBMCs or T cells enriched from blood (not recorded which). The origin of the receptors is a man younger than 45 who had recovered from COVID-19.

This chain uses TRBV20-1 with TRBJ1-5, with D maybe TRBD1 (5 bases). The CDR3 is made up of 13 amino acids. Trimming removed 3 bases at V and 7 bases at J, with 13 bases between. Germline lookup yields CDR1 DFQATT and CDR2 SNEGSKA (reference sequence). CDR3 amino acids: CSASSGPWQPQHF. The CDR3 bases are TGCAGTGCTAGTTCAGGGCCCTGGCAGCCCCAGCATTTT.

This clone is a singleton in its sample. The V gene is TRBV5-4, the J gene TRBJ2-5, with TRBD2 identical over 9 bases. Germline lookup yields CDR1 SGHNT and CDR2 YYREEE (reference sequence). This CDR3 is 15 amino acids long. The junction had 9 bases not matched to a gene; V was cut back by 4 bases and J by 5 bases. The CDR3 is CASSPPASGKETQYF. Here the CDR3 DNA reads TGTGCCAGCAGCCCTCCGGCTAGCGGGAAGGAGACCCAGTACTTC.

This chain uses TRBV5-8 with TRBJ2-7, with 13 bases lining up with TRBD2. Germline assignment: CDR1 SGHTS and CDR2 YDEGEE. V lost 0 bases to trimming and J lost 5 bases; unmatched junction nucleotides: 8. The length of the CDR3 is 17 residues. CDR3 residues: CASSLARTSGSENEQYF. The CDR3 DNA follows: TGTGCCAGCAGCTTGGCACGGACTAGCGGGAGTGAAAACGAGCAGTACTTC.

The CDR3 DNA reads as TGTGCCAGCAGCCCCGGGAGGTCTGAAGCTTTCTTT. It is translated as CASSPGRSEAFF. This chain connects TRBV28 to TRBJ1-1; no firm D call. Germline V lookup: CDR1 MDHEN, CDR2 SYDVKM. The CDR3 is 12 residues long. With 6 bases removed from V and 6 bases from J, the gap between germline ends came to 11 bases.

This chain links TRBV7-9 with TRBJ1-2, with 11 bases lining up with TRBD1. CDR1 is SEHNR and CDR2 is FQNEAQ in the germline V gene (reference sequence). V shed 5 bases and J 6 bases; nucleotides not matched to a gene: 8. This CDR3 spans 15 amino acids. This chain's CDR3 is CASSLSGTGGNGYTF. In nucleotides, the CDR3 is TGTGCCAGCAGCCTGTCAGGGACAGGGGGGAATGGCTACACCTTC.

The chain links TRBV30 to TRBJ1-5, with unresolved D. This CDR3 has 13 amino acids. CDR1 GTSNPN and CDR2 SVGIG come from the germline V gene (reference sequence). V lost 3 bases and J lost 3, with 9 bases in between. DNA of the CDR3: TGTGCCTGGAGACGGGGTAACAATCAGCCCCAGCATTTT. It encodes CAWRRGNNQPQHF.

This chain joins TRBV28 and TRBJ2-1; a possible D gene is TRBD2 (6 bases). The CDR3 is made up of 16 amino acids. Deletions cut 6 bases from V and 4 bases from J, with 19 bases between. Per germline, CDR1 MDHEN and CDR2 SYDVKM. The CDR3, as DNA: TGTGCCAGCAGCTCTGCCGGAGGGCGAGTATACAATGAGCAGTTCTTC. Translating it yields CASSSAGGRVYNEQFF. The complete variable domain, with remaining parts taken from reference TRBV28 and TRBJ2-1, reads DVKVTQSSRYLVKRTGEKVFLECVQDMDHENMFWYRQDPGLGLRLIYFSYDVKMKEKGDIPEGYSVSREKKERFSLILESASTNQTSMYLCASSSAGGRVYNEQFFGPGTRLTVL.

This clone was counted a few times. This chain connects TRBV5-1 to TRBJ2-3; TRBD2 matches 7 bases. The CDR3 is 17 amino acids. With 4 bases clipped from V and 5 bases from J, the junction kept 16 bases outside the gene matches. Germline V gene sequence: CDR1 SGHRS, CDR2 YFSETQ. CDR3 DNA sequence: TGCGCCAGCAGCCTGCCTCGACTAGCACGGGTTGGAGATACGCAGTATTTT. This sequence encodes CASSLPRLARVGDTQYF.

This chain links TRBV28 with TRBJ2-5; D remains ambiguous. The CDR3 extends over 13 amino acids. The ends were cut back, 3 bases at V and 1 base at J, with 6 bases in the middle. The germline CDR1 and CDR2 sequences are MDHEN and SYDVKM. The CDR3 DNA reads TGTGCCAGCAGTTTTTCCAGCCAAGAGACCCAGTACTTC. Amino acids: CASSFSSQETQYF.

The chain links TRBV10-2 to TRBJ1-1, with a weak D call TRBD1 (5 bases). Germline V gives CDR1 WSHSY, CDR2 SAAADI. The CDR3 sequence is 15 residues long. Trimming took 1 base from V and 2 from J, leaving 11 bases between them. The CDR3 sequence: CASSEWGGSNTEAFF. The CDR3 DNA sequence: TGCGCCAGCAGTGAGTGGGGGGGAAGTAACACTGAAGCTTTCTTT.

In its sample, this clone was seen once. The chain recombines TRBV19 with TRBJ2-3; 10 bases line up with TRBD2. This CDR3 has 16 residues. V was pared by 3 bases and J by 5 bases, with 8 bases of the junction left unmatched. CDR1 and CDR2 from the germline V gene are LNHDA and SQIVND (reference sequence). CDR3 region: CASSMSLAGEEDTQYF. The CDR3 DNA reads as TGTGCCAGTAGTATGAGTCTAGCGGGAGAAGAAGATACGCAGTATTTT.

The chain links TRBV6-4 to TRBJ2-3; D is perhaps TRBD1 (5 bases). CDR1 is MRHNA, CDR2 SNTAGT, per germline. Trimming took off 3 bases at V and 1 base at J, with 5 bases between the two ends. This CDR3 comprises 13 residues. The CDR3 loop is CASSEQGTDTQYF. In nucleotides, the CDR3 is TGTGCCAGCAGTGAACAGGGCACAGATACGCAGTATTTT.

The CDR3 spells CASSTDSLNFYEQYF. For the CDR3, the DNA is TGTGCCAGCAGCACCGACAGCCTAAACTTTTACGAGCAGTACTTC. V and J are TRBV5-6 and TRBJ2-7, with TRBD1 as a possible D gene (5 bases). Germline lookup yields CDR1 SGHDT and CDR2 YYEEEE. Trimming removed 4 bases at V and 4 bases at J, with 18 bases between. This CDR3 has 15 residues. Using reference TRBV5-6 and TRBJ2-7 for the parts outside the CDR3, the full variable domain is DAGVTQSPTHLIKTRGQQVTLRCSPKSGHDTVSWYQQALGQGPQFIFQYYEEEERQRGNFPDRFSGHQFPNYSSELNVNALLLGDSALYLCASSTDSLNFYEQYFGPGTRLTVT.

The chain links TRBV27 to TRBJ1-5; tentative D call: TRBD1 (5 bases). Germline CDR1 is MNHEY and CDR2 is SMNVEV (reference sequence). The V gene lost 0 bases and the J gene lost 5 bases, with 8 bases spanning the gap. The CDR3 length is 14 residues. For the CDR3, the DNA is TGTGCCAGCAGTTTATCCCCAGGGTATCAGCCCCAGCATTTT. Protein: CASSLSPGYQPQHF.

This rearrangement joins TRBV28 to TRBJ2-6, with 14 bases lining up with TRBD2. J gave up 2 bases and V 6 bases, and 6 bases lay outside the gene matches. CDR3 size: 18 residues. Per the germline V gene, CDR1 is MDHEN and CDR2 is SYDVKM. The CDR3 protein is CASSPGLAGVAGANVLTF. CDR3 sequence (DNA): TGTGCCAGCAGCCCGGGACTAGCGGGAGTTGCTGGGGCCAACGTCCTGACTTTC.

The chain combines TRBV19 with TRBJ2-1; TRBD1 might be the D (6 bases). Germline lookup yields CDR1 LNHDA and CDR2 SQIVND (reference sequence). The V gene lost 6 bases and the J gene lost 2 bases, with 14 bases spanning the gap. The CDR3 has 15 residues. In DNA form, the CDR3 reads TGTGCCAGTAGACCGGACAGTTCCGCCTACAATGAGCAGTTCTTC. Residues: CASRPDSSAYNEQFF.

V and J are TRBV11-3 and TRBJ2-7, with D possibly TRBD2 on 6 matching bases. V dropped 8 bases and J dropped 3 bases, with 14 bases sitting between them. CDR1 and CDR2 from the germline V gene are SGHNT and YENEEA. CDR3 size: 13 residues. The chain's CDR3 is CASSEGPIYEQYF. DNA for the CDR3: TGTGCCAGCTCGGAGGGCCCAATCTACGAGCAGTACTTC.

This chain's CDR3 is CASIPGQVGYNSPLHF. The CDR3, as DNA: TGTGCCAGCATCCCCGGACAGGTTGGGTATAATTCACCCCTCCACTTT. This chain links TRBV5-6 with TRBJ1-6; TRBD1 matches 7 bases. V trimming: 6 bases; J trimming: 4 bases; junction bases outside the gene matches: 10. Per germline, CDR1 SGHDT and CDR2 YYEEEE. CDR3 size: 16 residues.

The genes are TRBV19 and TRBJ1-4, with D unresolved. V shed 7 bases and J shed 3 bases, with 12 bases lying between them. The CDR3 has 14 residues. Per the germline V gene, CDR1 is LNHDA and CDR2 is SQIVND (reference sequence). The DNA of the CDR3 is TGTGCCAGTACCCCCCGGAGGGCTAATGAAAAACTGTTTTTT. Protein product: CASTPRRANEKLFF.